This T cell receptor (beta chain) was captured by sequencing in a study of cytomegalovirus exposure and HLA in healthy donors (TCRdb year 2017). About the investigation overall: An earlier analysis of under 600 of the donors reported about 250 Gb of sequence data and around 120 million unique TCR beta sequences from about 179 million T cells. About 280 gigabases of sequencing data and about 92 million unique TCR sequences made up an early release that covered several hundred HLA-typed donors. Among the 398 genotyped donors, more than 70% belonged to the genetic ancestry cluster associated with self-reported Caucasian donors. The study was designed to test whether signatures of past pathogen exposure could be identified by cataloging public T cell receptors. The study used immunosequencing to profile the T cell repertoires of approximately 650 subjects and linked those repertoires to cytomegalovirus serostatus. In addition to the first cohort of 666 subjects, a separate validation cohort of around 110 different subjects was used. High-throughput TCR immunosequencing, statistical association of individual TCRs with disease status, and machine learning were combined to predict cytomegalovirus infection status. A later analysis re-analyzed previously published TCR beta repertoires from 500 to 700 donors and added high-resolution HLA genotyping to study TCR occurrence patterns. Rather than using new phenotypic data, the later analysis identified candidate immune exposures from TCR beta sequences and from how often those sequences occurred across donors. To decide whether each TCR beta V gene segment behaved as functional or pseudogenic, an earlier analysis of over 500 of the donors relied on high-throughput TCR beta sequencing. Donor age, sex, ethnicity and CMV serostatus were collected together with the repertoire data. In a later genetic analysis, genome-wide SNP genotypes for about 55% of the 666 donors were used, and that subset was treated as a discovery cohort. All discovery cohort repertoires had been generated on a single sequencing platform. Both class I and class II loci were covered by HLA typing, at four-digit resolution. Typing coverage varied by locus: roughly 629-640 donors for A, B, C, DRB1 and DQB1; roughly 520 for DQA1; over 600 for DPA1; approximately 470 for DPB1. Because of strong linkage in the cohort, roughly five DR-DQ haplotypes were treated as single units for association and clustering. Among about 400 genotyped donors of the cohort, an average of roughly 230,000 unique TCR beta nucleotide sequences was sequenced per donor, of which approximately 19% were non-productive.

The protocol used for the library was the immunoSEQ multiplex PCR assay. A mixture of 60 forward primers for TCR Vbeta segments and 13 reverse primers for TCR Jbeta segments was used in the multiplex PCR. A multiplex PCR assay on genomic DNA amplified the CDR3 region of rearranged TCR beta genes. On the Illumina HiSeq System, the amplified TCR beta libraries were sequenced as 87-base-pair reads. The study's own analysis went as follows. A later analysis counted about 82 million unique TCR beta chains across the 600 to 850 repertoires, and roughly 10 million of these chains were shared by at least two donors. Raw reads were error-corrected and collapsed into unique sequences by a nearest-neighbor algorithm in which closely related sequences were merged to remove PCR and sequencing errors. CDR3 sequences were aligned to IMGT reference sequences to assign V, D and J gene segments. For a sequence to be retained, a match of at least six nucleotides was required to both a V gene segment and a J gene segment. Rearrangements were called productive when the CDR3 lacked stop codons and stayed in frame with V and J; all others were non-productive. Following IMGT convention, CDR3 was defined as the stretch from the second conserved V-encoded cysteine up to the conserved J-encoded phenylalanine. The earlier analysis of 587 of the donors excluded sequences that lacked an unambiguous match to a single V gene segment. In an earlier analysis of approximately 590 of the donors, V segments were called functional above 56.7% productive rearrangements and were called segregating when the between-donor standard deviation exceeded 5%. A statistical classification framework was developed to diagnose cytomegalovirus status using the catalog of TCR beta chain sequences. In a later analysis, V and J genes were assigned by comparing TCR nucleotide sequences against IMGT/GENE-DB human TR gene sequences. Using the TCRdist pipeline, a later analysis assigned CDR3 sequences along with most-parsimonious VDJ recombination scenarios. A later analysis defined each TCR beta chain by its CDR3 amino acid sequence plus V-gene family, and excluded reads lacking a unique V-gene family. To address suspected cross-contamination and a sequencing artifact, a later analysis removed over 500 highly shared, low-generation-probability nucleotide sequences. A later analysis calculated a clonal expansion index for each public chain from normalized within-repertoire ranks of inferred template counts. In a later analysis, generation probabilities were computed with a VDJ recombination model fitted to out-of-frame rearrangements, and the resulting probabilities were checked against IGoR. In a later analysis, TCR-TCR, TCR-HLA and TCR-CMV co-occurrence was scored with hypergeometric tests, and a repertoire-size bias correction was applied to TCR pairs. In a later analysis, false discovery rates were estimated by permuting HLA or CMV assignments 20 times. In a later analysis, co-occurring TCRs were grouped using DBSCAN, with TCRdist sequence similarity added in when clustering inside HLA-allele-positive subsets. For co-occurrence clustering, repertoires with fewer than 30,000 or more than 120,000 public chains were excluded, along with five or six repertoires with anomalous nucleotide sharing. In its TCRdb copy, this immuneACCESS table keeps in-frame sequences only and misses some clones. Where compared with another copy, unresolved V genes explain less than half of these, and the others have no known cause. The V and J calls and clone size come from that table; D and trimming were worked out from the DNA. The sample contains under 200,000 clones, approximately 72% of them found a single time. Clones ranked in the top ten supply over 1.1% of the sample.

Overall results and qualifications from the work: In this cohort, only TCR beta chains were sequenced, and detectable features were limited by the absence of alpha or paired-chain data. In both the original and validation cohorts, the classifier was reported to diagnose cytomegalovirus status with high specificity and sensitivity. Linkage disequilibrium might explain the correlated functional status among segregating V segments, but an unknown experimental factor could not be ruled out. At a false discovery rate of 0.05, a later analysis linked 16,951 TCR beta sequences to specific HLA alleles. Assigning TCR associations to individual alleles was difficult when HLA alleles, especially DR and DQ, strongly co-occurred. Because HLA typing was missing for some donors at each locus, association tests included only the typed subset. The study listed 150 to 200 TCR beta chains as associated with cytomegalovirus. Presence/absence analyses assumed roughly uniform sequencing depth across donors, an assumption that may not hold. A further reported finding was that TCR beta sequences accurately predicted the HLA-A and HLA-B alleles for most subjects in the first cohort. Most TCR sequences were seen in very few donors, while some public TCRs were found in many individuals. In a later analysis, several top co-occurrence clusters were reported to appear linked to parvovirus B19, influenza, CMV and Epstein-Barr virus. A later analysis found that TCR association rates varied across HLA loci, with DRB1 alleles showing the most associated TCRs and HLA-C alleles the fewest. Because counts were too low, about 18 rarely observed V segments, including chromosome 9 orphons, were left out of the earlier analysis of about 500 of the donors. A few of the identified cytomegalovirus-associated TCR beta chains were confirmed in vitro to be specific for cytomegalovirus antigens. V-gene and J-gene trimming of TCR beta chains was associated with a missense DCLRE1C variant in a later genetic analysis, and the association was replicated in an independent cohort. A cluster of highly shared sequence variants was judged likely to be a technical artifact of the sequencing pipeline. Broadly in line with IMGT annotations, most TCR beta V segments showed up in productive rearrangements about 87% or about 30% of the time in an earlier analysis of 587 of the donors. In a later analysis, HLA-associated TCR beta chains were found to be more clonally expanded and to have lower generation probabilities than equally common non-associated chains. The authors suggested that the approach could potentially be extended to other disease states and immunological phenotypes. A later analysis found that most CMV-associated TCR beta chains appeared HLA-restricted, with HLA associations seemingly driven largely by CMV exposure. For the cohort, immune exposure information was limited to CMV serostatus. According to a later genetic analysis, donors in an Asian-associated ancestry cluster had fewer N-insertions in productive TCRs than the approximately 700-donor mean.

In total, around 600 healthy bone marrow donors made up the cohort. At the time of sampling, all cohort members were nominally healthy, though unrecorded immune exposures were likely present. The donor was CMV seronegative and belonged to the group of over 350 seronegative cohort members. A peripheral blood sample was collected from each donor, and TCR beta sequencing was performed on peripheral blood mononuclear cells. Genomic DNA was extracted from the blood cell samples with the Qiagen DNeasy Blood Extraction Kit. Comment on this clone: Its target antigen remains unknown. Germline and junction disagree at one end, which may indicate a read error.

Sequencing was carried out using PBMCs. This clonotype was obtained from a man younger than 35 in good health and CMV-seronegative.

The CDR3 sequence is CSSSPRQGNTEAFF. DNA sequence: TGTTCCAGCAGCCCCCGACAGGGGAACACTGAAGCTTTCTTT. This chain is built from TRBV7-9 and TRBJ1-1, with TRBD1 matching 7 junction bases. From cysteine to phenylalanine, the CDR3 is 14 amino acids long. Of the read, only the CDR3 DNA is kept; its 42 bases are in frame from base 1. The germline V gene encodes CDR1 SEHNR and CDR2 FQNEAQ (reference sequence).